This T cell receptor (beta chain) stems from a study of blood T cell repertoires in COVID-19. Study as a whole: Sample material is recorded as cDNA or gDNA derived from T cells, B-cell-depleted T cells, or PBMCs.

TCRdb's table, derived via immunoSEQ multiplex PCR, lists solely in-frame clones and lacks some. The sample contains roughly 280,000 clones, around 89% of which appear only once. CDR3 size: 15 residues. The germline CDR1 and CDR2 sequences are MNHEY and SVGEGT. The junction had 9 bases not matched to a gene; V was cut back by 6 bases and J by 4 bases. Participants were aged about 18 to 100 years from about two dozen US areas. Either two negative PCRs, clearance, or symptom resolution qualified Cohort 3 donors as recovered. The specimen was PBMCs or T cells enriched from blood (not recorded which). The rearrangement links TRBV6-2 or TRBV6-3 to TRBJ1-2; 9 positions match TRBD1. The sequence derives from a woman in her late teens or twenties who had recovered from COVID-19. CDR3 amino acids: CASSTGTGNIYGYTF. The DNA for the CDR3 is TGTGCCAGCAGCACCGGGACAGGGAATATCTATGGCTACACCTTC.